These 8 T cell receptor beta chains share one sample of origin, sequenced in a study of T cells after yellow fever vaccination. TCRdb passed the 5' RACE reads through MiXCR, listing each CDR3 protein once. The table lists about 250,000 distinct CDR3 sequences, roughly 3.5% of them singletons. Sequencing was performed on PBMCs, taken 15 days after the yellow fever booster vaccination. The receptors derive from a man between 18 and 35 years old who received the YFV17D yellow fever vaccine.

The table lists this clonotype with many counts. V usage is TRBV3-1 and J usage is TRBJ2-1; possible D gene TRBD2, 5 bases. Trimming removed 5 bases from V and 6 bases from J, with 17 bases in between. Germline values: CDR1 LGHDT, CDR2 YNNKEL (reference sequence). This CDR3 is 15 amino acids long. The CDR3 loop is CASSVRRLASNEQFF. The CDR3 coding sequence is TGTGCCAGCAGCGTTCGCCGGCTAGCTAGCAATGAGCAGTTCTTC.

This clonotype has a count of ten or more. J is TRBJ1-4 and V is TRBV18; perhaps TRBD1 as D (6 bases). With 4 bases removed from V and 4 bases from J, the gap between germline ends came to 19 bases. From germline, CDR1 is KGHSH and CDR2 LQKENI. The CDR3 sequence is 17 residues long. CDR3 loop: CASSLSVPGADNEKLFF. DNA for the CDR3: TGTGCCAGCTCACTATCCGTGCCAGGGGCGGATAATGAAAAACTGTTTTTT.

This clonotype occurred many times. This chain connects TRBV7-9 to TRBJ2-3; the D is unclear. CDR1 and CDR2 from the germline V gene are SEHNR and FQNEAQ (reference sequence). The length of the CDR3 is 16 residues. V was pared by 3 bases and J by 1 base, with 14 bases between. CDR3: CASSLFLDGRTDTQYF. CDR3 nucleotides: TGTGCCAGCAGCTTGTTTCTGGACGGACGCACAGATACGCAGTATTTT.

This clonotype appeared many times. Written as DNA, the CDR3 is TGTGCCAGCAGCCAGATAGTACGGTCGAGCTCCTACAATGAGCAGTTCTTC. As protein: CASSQIVRSSSYNEQFF. The chain uses TRBV7-2 and TRBJ2-1; D is undetermined. This CDR3 comprises 17 residues. Germline CDR1 is SGHTA and CDR2 is FQGNSA. V was clipped by 5 bases and J by 0 bases, with 17 bases between them.

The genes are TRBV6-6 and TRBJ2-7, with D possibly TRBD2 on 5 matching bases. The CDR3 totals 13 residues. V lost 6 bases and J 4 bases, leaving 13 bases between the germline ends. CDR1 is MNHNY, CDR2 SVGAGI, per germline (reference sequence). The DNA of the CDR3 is TGTGCCAGCAGACGAGCGGAGACTTACGAGCAGTACGTC. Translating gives CASRRAETYEQYV.

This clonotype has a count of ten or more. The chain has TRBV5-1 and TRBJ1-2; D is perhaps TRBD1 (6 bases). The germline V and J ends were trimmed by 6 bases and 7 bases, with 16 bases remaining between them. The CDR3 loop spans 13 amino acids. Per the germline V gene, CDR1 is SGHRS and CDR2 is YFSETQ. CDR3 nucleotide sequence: TGCGCCAGCACCCCGGACAGTATTGTTGGCTACACCTTC. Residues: CASTPDSIVGYTF.

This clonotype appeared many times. The CDR3 region is CASSPVVKENTIYF. The DNA for the CDR3 is TGTGCCAGCTCACCAGTGGTGAAGGAAAACACCATATATTTT. The chain carries TRBV18 and TRBJ1-3, with no clear D. Germline lookup yields CDR1 KGHSH and CDR2 LQKENI. V was cut by 2 bases and J by 6 bases, with 11 bases left in between. This CDR3 comprises 14 residues.

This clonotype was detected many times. Written as DNA, the CDR3 is TGTGCTAGCGGGCAGGGGGTGACCCAGTACTTC. Encoded protein: CASGQGVTQYF. The V call is TRBV7-7, the J call TRBJ2-5; either TRBD1 or TRBD2 may fit D (7 bases each). CDR3 length equals 11 residues. Germline-derived CDR1 and CDR2 are SSHAT and FNYEAQ (reference sequence). The full variable domain, rest sourced from reference TRBV7-7 and TRBJ2-5, is GAGVSQSPRYKVTKRGQDVTLRCDPISSHATLYWYQQALGQGPEFLTYFNYEAQPDKSGLPSDRFSAERPEGSISTLTIQRTEQRDSAMYRCASGQGVTQYFGPGTRLLVL.